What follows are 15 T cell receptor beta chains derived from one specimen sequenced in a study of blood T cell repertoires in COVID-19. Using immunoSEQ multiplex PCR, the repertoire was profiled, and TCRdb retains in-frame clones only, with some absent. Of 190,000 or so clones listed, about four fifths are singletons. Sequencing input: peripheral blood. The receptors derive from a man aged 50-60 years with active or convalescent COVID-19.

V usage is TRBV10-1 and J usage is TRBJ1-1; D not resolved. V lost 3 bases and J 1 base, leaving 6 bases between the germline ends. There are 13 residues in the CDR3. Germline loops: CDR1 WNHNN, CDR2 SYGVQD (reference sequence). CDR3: CASSDLRNTEAFF. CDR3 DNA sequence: TGCGCCAGCAGTGACCTCAGGAACACTGAAGCTTTCTTT.

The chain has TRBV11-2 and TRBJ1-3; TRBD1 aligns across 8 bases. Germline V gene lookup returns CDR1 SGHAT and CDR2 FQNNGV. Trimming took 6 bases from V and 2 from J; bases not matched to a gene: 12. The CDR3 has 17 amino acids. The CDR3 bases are TGTGCCAGCAGGCATGGACAGGGAATTTTTCCTGGAAACACCATATATTTT. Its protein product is CASRHGQGIFPGNTIYF.

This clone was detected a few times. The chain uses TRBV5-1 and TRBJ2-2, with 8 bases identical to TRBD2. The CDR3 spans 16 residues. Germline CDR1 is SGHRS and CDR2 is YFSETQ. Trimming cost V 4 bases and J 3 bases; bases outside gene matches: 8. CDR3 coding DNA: TGCGCCAGCAGCCCAGGGCTCGGGAGGGACACCGGGGAGCTGTTTTTT. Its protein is CASSPGLGRDTGELFF.

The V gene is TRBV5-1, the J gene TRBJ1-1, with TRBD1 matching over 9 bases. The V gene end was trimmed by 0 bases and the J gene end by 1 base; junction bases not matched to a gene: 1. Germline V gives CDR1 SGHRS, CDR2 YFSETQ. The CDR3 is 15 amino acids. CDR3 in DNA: TGCGCCAGCAGCTTGGTGGGACAGGGGAACACTGAAGCTTTCTTT. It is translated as CASSLVGQGNTEAFF.

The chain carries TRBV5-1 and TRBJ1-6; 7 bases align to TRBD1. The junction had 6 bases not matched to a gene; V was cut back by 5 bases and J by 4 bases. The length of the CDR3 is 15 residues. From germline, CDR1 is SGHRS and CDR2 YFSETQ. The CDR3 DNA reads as TGCGCCAGCAGTGAAGGGGGCCCTTATAATTCACCCCTCCACTTT. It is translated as CASSEGGPYNSPLHF.

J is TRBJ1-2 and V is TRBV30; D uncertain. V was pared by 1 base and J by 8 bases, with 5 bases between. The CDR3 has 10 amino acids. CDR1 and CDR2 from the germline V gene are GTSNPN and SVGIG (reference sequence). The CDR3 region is CAWSESGYTF. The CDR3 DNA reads TGTGCCTGGAGTGAAAGCGGCTACACCTTC. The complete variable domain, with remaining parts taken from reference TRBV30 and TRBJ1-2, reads SQTIHQWPATLVQPVGSPLSLECTVEGTSNPNLYWYRQAAGRGLQLLFYSVGIGQISSEVPQNLSASRPQDRQFILSSKKLLLSDSGFYLCAWSESGYTFGSGTRLTVV.

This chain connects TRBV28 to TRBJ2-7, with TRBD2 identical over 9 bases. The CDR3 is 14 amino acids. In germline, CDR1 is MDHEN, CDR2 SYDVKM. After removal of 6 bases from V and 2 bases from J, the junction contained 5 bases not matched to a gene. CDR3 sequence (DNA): TGTGCCAGCAGGCGGGGGGGGTCCACCTACGAGCAGTACTTC. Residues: CASRRGGSTYEQYF.

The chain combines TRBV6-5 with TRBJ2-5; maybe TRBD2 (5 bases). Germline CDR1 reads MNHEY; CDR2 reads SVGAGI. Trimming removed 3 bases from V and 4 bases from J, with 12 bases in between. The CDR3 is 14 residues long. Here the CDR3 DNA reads TGTGCCAGCAGTTATGCCCCTGGAGGAGAGACCCAGTACTTC. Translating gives CASSYAPGGETQYF.

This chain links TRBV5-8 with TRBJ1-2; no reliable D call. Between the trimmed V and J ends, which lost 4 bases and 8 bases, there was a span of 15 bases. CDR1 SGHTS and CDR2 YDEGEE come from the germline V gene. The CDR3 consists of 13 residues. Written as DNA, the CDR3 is TGTGCCAGCAGCCCGCCGGGTAACTCCGGCTACACCTTC. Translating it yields CASSPPGNSGYTF.

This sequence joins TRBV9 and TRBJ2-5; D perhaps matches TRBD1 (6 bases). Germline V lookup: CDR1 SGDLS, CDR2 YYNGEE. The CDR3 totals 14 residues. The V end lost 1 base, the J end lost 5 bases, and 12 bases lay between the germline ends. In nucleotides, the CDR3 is TGTGCCAGCAGCGTAACGGCCCAGGGGGAGACCCAGTACTTC. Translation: CASSVTAQGETQYF.

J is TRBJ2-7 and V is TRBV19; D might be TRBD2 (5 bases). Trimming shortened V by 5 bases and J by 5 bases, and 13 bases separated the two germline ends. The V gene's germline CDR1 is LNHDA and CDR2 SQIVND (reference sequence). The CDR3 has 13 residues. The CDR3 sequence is CASSLRARDEQYF. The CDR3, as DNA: TGTGCCAGTAGTCTGAGGGCCCGGGACGAGCAGTACTTC.

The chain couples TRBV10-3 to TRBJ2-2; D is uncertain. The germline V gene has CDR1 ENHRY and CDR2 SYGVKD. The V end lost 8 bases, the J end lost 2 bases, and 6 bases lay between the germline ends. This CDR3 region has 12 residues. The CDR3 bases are TGTGCCATCTCCGGTAACACCGGGGAGCTGTTTTTT. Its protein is CAISGNTGELFF.

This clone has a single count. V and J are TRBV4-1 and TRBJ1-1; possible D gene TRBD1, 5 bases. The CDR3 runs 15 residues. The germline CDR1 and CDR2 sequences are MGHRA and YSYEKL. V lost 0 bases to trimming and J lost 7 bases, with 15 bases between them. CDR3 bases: TGCGCCAGCAGCCAAGAAGCGGGGCAGATCCTTGAAGCTTTCTTT. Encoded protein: CASSQEAGQILEAFF.

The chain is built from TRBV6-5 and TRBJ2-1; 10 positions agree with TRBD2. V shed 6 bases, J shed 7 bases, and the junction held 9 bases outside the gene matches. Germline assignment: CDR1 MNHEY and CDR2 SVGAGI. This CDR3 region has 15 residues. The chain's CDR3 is CASSPEREGRNEQFF. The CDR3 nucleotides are TGTGCCAGCAGCCCCGAGCGGGAGGGCCGAAATGAGCAGTTCTTC.

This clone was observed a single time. CDR3 DNA sequence: TGCGCCAGCAGCCAAGATCCAGGGGCCGAAGCTTTCTTT. It specifies CASSQDPGAEAFF. This chain connects TRBV4-3 to TRBJ1-1; D may be TRBD1 (6 bases). The CDR3 extends over 13 amino acids. V lost 0 bases to trimming and J lost 8 bases, with 10 bases between them. The germline V gene encodes CDR1 LGHNA and CDR2 YSLEER.